This T cell receptor (beta chain) came from a study of cytomegalovirus exposure and HLA in healthy donors. On the study more broadly: An earlier analysis identified 110 million or so unique TCR beta sequences in some 170 million T cells. Study-wide points: Common viral pathogens seemed, in a later analysis, to connect with several of the most significant clusters. It was 150 to 200 TCR beta chains that were listed as cytomegalovirus-associated.

Every donor was a healthy person donating bone marrow. PCR amplification relied on 60 Vbeta primers (plus 13 Jbeta primers). TCRdb's table, derived via immunoSEQ multiplex PCR, lists solely in-frame clones and lacks some. The sample consists of approximately 180,000 clones, about 69% of them appearing once. Germline V CDR1 and CDR2: MGHDK, SYGVNS. The CDR3 loop spans 15 amino acids. J gave up 14 bases and V 4 bases, and 13 bases lay outside the gene matches. A note on this clone: The antigen is not known.

The receptor was isolated from a human donor in good health. Sequenced: PBMCs. The V and J genes are TRBV25-1 and TRBJ1-6; 8 bases are shared with TRBD1. The CDR3 loop reads CASSAERTGSITLHF. CDR3 DNA: TGTGCCAGCAGTGCGGAGAGGACAGGGAGTATTACCCTCCACTTT. Full variable domain (outside the CDR3, taken from reference TRBV25-1 and TRBJ1-6): EADIYQTPRYLVIGTGKKITLECSQTMGHDKMYWYQQDPGMELHLIHYSYGVNSTEKGDLSSESTVSRIRTEHFPLTLESARPSHTSQYLCASSAERTGSITLHFGNGTRLTVT.